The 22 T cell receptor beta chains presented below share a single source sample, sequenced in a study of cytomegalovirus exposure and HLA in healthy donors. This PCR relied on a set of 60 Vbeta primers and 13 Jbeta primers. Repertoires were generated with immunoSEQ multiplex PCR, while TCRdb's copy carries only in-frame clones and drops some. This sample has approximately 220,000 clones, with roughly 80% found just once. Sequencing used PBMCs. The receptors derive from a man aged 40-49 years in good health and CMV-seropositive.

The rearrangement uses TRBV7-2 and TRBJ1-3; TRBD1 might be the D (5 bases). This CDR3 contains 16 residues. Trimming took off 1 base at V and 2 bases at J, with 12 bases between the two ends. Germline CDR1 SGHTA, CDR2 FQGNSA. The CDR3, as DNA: TGTGCCAGCAGCTTAGGAGCGGGGGTTCCTGGAAACACCATATATTTT. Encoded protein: CASSLGAGVPGNTIYF.

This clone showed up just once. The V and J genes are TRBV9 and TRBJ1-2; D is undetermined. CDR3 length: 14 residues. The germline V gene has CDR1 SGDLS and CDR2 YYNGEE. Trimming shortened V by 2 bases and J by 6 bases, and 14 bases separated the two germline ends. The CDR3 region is CASSVHGAKDGYTF. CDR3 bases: TGTGCCAGCAGCGTGCATGGAGCCAAAGATGGCTACACCTTC.

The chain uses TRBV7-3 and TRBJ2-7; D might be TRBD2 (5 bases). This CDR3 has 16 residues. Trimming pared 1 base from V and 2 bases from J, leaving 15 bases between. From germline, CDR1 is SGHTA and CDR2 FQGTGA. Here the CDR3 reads CASSLRGADNTYEQYF. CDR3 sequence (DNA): TGTGCCAGCAGCTTAAGGGGAGCCGACAACACCTACGAGCAGTACTTC.

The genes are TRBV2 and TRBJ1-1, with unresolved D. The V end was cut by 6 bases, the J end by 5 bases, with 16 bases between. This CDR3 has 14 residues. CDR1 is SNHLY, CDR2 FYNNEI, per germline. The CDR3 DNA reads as TGTGCCAGCAGAGCGCGGTTAGATATAACTGAAGCTTTCTTT. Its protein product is CASRARLDITEAFF.

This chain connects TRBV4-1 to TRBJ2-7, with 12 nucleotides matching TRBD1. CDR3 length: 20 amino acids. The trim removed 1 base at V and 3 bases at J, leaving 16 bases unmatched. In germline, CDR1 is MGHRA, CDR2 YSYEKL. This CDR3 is CASSQVLGGDRGRGFYEQYF. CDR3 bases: TGCGCCAGCAGCCAAGTGCTTGGGGGGGACAGGGGGCGCGGTTTCTACGAGCAGTACTTC.

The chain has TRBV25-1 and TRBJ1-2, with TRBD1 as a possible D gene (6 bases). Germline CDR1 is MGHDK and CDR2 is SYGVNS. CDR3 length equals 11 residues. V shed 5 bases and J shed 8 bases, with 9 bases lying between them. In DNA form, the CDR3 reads TGTGCCAGCAGTACAGGGTTAGGCTACACCTTC. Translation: CASSTGLGYTF.

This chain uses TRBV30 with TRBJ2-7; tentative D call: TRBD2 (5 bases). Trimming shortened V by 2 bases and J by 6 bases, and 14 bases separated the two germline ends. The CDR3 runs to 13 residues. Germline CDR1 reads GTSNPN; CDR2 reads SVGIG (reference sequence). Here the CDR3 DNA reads TGTGCCTGGAGTATGCAGAGGGCCAGCGAGCAGTACTTC. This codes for CAWSMQRASEQYF.

In DNA form, the CDR3 reads TGTGCCAGCAGCCGGGGCGGGACTAGCACAGATACGCAGTATTTT. Protein sequence: CASSRGGTSTDTQYF. The chain carries TRBV11-3 and TRBJ2-3; perhaps TRBD2 as D (6 bases). The germline gives CDR1 SGHNT, CDR2 YENEEA. V gave up 5 bases and J gave up 0 bases, with 12 bases separating them. The CDR3 is 15 amino acids.

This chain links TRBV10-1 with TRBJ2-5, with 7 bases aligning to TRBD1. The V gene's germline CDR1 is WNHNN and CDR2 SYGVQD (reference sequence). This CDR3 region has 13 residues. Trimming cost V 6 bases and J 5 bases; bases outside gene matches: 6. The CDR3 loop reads CASSPGQLETQYF. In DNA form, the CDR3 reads TGCGCCAGCAGCCCGGGACAGCTTGAGACCCAGTACTTC.

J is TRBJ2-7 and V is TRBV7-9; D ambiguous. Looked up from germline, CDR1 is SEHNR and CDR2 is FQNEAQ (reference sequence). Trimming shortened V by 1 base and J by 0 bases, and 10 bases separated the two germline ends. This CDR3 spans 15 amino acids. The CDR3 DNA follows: TGTGCCAGCAGCTTAGAGATGGGCCTCTCCTACGAGCAGTACTTC. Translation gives CASSLEMGLSYEQYF.

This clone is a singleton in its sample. DNA of the CDR3: TGTGCCAGCAGTTCAATGGGGGCTGGGGCCATATATTTT. This encodes CASSSMGAGAIYF. The chain combines TRBV11-2 with TRBJ1-3; D perhaps matches TRBD1 (6 bases). The CDR3 contains 13 residues. Germline assignment: CDR1 SGHAT and CDR2 FQNNGV. V lost 6 bases and J lost 11, with 17 bases in between.

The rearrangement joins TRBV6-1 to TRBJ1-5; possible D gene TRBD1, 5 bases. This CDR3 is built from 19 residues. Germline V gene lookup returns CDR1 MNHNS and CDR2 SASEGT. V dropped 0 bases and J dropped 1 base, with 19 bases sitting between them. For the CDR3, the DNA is TGTGCCAGCAGTGAAGCCGTTCAGGGATCCGGGGGGAGCAATCAGCCCCAGCATTTT. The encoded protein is CASSEAVQGSGGSNQPQHF.

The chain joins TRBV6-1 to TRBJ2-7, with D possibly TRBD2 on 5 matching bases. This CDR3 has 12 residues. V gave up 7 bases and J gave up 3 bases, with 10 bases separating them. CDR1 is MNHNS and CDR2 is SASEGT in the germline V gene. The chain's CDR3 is CASNPTSYEQYF. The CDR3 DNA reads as TGTGCCAGCAACCCCACTAGCTACGAGCAGTACTTC.

The DNA for the CDR3 is TGTGCCACCAGCCGGGGTGCAGATACGCAGTATTTT. This gives the protein CATSRGADTQYF. The rearrangement uses TRBV15 and TRBJ2-3, with D maybe TRBD2 (5 bases). This CDR3 region has 12 residues. With 5 bases removed from V and 4 bases from J, the gap between germline ends came to 7 bases. Germline V lookup: CDR1 LNHNV, CDR2 YYDKDF (reference sequence).

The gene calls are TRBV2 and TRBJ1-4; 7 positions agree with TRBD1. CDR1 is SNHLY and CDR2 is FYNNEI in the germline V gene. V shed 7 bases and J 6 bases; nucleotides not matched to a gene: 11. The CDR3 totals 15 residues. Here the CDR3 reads CASTGAEQGYEKLFF. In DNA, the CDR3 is TGTGCCAGCACCGGGGCGGAACAGGGGTATGAAAAACTGTTTTTT.

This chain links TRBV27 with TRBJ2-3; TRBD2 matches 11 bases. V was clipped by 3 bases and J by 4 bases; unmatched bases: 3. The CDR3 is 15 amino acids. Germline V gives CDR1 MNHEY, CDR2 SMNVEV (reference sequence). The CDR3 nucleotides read TGTGCCAGCAGTTTTAGCGGGAGGGCCCCAGATACGCAGTATTTT. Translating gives CASSFSGRAPDTQYF.

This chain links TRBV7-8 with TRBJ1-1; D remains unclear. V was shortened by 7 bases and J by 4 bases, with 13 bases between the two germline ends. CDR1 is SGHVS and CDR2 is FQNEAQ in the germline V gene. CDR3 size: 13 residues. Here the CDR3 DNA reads TGTGCCAGCACTTTGCGGTTGGTCACTGAAGCTTTCTTT. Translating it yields CASTLRLVTEAFF.

The CDR3 DNA follows: TGTGCCAGCTCACCATTGGGTGTACTAGCGGGAGGCCAGGAGAACAATGAGCAGTTCTTC. It codes for CASSPLGVLAGGQENNEQFF. The gene calls are TRBV18 and TRBJ2-1; 12 bases agree with TRBD2. The CDR3 loop spans 20 amino acids. Trimming at V came to 2 bases and at J to 5 bases, leaving 16 bases not matched to a gene. CDR1 KGHSH and CDR2 LQKENI come from the germline V gene.

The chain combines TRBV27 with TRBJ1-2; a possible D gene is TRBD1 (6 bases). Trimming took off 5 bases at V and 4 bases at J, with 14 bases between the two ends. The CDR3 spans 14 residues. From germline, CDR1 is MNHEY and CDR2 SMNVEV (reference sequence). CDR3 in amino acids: CASSRTRTVYGYTF. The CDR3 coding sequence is TGTGCCAGCAGTAGGACGAGGACAGTCTATGGCTACACCTTC.

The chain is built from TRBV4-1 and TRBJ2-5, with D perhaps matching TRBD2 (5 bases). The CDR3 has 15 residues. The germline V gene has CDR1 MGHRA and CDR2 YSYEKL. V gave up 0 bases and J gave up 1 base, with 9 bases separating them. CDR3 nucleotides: TGCGCCAGCAGCCAAGATCGAGGGTTCCAAGAGACCCAGTACTTC. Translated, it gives CASSQDRGFQETQYF.

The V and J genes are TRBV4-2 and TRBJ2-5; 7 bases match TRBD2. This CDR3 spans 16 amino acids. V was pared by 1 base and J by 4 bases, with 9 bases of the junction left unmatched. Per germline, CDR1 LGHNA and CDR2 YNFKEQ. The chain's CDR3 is CASSQGLGGRRETQYF. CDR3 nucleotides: TGTGCCAGCAGCCAAGGTCTGGGAGGGCGGAGAGAGACCCAGTACTTC.

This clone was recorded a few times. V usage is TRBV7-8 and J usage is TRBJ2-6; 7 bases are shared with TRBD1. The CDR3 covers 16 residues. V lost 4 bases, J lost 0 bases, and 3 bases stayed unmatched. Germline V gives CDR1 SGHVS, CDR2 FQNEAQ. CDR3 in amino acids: CASSYYRGSGANVLTF. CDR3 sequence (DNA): TGTGCCAGCAGCTATTACAGGGGCTCTGGGGCCAACGTCCTGACTTTC.